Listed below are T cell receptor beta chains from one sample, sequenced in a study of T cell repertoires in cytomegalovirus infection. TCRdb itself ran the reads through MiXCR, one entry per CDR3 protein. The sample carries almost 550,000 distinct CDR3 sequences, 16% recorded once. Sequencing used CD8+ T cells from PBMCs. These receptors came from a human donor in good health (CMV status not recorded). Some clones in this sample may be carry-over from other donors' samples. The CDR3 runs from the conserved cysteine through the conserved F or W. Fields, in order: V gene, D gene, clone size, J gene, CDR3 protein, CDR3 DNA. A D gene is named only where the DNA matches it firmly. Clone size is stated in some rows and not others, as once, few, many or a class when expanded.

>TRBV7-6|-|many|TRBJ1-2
CASSSTRKGTYGYTF
TGTGCCAGCAGCTCTACCAGGAAGGGTACCTATGGCTACACCTTC
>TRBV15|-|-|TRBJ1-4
CATSRITGQNNEKLFF
TGTGCCACCAGCCGGATAACGGGGCAGAATAATGAAAAACTGTTTTTT
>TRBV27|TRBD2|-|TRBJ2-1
CASSWASGSSEQFF
TGTGCCAGCAGTTGGGCTAGCGGGAGTAGTGAGCAGTTCTTC
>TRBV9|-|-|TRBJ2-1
CASSSSGGPGNNEQFF
TGTGCCAGCAGCTCAAGCGGAGGGCCGGGTAACAATGAGCAGTTCTTC
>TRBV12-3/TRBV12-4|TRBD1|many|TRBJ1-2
CASSLGQGADYGYTF
TGTGCCAGCAGTTTGGGGCAGGGGGCAGACTATGGCTACACCTTC
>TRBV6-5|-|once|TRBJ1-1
CASSYVGETNTEAFF
TGTGCCAGCAGTTATGTGGGAGAAACGAACACTGAAGCTTTCTTT
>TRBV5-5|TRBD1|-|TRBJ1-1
CASSLAGTGAFF
TGTGCCAGCAGCTTGGCCGGGACAGGAGCTTTCTTT
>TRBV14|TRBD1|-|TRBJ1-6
CASSHVGGRGMIAPLHF
TGTGCCAGCAGTCACGTCGGGGGCAGGGGGATGATAGCACCCCTCCACTTT
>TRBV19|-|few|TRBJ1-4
CASSMSDFLATNEKLFF
TGTGCCAGTAGTATGAGTGATTTCCTTGCAACTAATGAAAAACTGTTTTTT
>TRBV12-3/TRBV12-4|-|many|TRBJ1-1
CASSFGNTWVAEAFF
TGTGCCAGCAGTTTTGGTAACACTTGGGTGGCTGAAGCTTTCTTT
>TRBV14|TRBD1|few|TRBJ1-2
CASSQESTGAGYTF
TGTGCCAGCAGCCAGGAATCTACAGGGGCCGGCTACACCTTC
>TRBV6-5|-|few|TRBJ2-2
CASSYTSQGTGELFF
TGTGCCAGCAGTTACACGTCTCAGGGAACCGGGGAGCTGTTTTTT
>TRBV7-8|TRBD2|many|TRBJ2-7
CASSLPSGGTHIYEQYF
TGTGCCAGCAGCTTACCTTCGGGAGGTACCCACATCTACGAGCAGTACTTC
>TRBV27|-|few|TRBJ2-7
CATARALGAYEQYF
TGTGCCACTGCTCGTGCACTTGGGGCCTACGAGCAGTACTTC
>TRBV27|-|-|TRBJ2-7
CASGFNEQYF
TGTGCCAGCGGGTTCAACGAGCAGTACTTC
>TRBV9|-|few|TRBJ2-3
CASSQASRTDTQYF
TGTGCCAGCAGTCAAGCGTCCCGCACAGATACGCAGTATTTT
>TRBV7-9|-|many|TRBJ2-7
CASSLSEAGQTYEQYF
TGTGCCAGCAGCCTTTCGGAGGCGGGACAGACCTACGAGCAGTACTTC
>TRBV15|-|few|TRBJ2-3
CATCSGHTDTQYF
TGTGCCACCTGTAGCGGACACACAGATACGCAGTATTTT
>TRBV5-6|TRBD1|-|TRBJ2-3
CASRLKRGQGGTDTQYF
TGTGCCAGCAGACTAAAACGTGGCCAGGGGGGCACAGATACGCAGTATTTT
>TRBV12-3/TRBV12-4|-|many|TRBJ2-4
CATSSIAKNIQYF
TGTGCCACTTCGAGCATCGCCAAAAACATTCAGTACTTC
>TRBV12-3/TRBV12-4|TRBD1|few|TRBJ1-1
CASSDVNRDRANTEAFF
TGTGCCAGCAGCGATGTTAACCGGGACAGGGCGAACACTGAAGCTTTCTTT
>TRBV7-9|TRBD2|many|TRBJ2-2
CASSLALLAGATGELFF
TGTGCCAGCAGCTTAGCTCTCCTAGCGGGAGCCACCGGGGAGCTGTTTTTT
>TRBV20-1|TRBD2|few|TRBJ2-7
CSASGTSLLRSSYEQYF
TGCAGTGCTTCCGGGACTAGCCTCCTCCGCAGCTCCTACGAGCAGTACTTC
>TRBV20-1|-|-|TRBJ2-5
CSARDGGGRETQYF
TGCAGTGCTAGAGATGGTGGGGGCCGGGAGACCCAGTACTTC
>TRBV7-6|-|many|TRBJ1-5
CASSLRRNQPQHF
TGTGCCAGCAGCTTAAGGCGAAATCAGCCCCAGCATTTT
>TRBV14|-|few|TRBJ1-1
CASSQAAGLSTEAFF
TGTGCCAGCAGCCAGGCAGCGGGTTTGAGCACTGAAGCTTTCTTT
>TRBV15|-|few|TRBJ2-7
CATSADYSSYEQYF
TGTGCCACCAGCGCGGACTACTCCTCCTACGAGCAGTACTTC
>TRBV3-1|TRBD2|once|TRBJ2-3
CASSQEGASGTFLGTDTQYF
TGTGCCAGCAGCCAAGAAGGGGCCAGCGGGACTTTCCTAGGCACAGATACGCAGTATTTT
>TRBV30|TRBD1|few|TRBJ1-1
CAWSPPWDRVTEAFF
TGTGCCTGGAGCCCCCCTTGGGACAGGGTCACTGAAGCTTTCTTT
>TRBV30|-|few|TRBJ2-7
CAWTKGWEQYF
TGTGCCTGGACTAAGGGTTGGGAGCAGTACTTC
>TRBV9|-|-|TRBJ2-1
CASSGQLSSYNEQFF
TGTGCCAGCAGCGGACAGCTTAGCTCCTACAATGAGCAGTTCTTC
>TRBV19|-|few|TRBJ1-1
CASSIGQGGTEAFF
TGTGCCAGTAGTATAGGCCAAGGGGGGACTGAAGCTTTCTTT
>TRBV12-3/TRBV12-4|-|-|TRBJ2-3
CASNSLANFPDTQYF
TGTGCCAGCAACTCACTGGCGAATTTCCCAGATACGCAGTATTTT
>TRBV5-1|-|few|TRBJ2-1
CASSPVLASSYNEQFF
TGCGCCAGCAGCCCAGTTTTGGCATCCTCCTACAATGAGCAGTTCTTC
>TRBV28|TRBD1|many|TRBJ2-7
CASSLVVKGTAYEQYF
TGTGCCAGCAGTTTAGTCGTGAAAGGGACAGCCTACGAGCAGTACTTC
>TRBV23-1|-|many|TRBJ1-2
CASSQTSGGGAPRASNYGYTF
TGCGCCAGCAGTCAAACCTCCGGGGGAGGCGCGCCGAGGGCATCTAACTATGGCTACACCTTC
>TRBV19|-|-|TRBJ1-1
CASRRGNTGAFF
TGTGCCAGTAGACGAGGGAACACTGGAGCTTTCTTT
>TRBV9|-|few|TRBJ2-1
CASSVGQYNEQFF
TGTGCCAGCAGCGTAGGGCAGTACAATGAGCAGTTCTTC
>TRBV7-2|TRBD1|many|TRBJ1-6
CASSFSGTANSPLHF
TGTGCCAGCAGCTTCTCCGGGACAGCGAATTCACCCCTCCACTTT
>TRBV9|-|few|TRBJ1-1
CASSVARAGRATEAFF
TGTGCCAGCAGCGTAGCCCGGGCAGGTCGGGCCACTGAAGCTTTCTTT
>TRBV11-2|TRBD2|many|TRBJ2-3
CASSLGLARTDTQYF
TGTGCCAGCAGCTTAGGACTAGCAAGGACAGATACGCAGTATTTT
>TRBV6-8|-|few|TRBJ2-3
CASSYTSTGDTQYF
TGTGCCAGCAGTTACACTTCCACCGGAGATACGCAGTATTTT
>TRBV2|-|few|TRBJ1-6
CAGHGSSYNSPLHF
TGTGCCGGGCACGGGAGCTCCTATAATTCACCCCTCCACTTT
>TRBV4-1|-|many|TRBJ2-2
CASSQHTGTGELFF
TGCGCCAGCAGCCAACACACAGGCACCGGGGAGCTGTTTTTT